This T cell receptor (beta chain) was captured by sequencing in a study of blood T cell repertoires in COVID-19. About the research overall: Researchers got acute and convalescent COVID-19 samples from the United States, Italy and Spain. T cells, B-cell-depleted T cells, or PBMCs supplied cDNA or gDNA.

In the study's own analysis: Reference gene primer amplification gave estimated nucleated cell counts. TCRdb's table, derived via immunoSEQ multiplex PCR, lists solely in-frame clones and lacks some. V, J and clone size were drawn from that table, and D and trimming were deduced from the DNA. The table lists 120,000 or so clones, over 75% of them singletons, with roughly 7.6% in the top ten. CDR3 length equals 20 residues. Germline assignment: CDR1 SGDLS and CDR2 YYNGEE. V was cut by 3 bases and J by 6 bases, with 33 bases left in between. Sequenced sample: peripheral blood. The TCR originated in a man in his forties or fifties with acute or convalescent COVID-19. The chain employs TRBV9 and TRBJ1-2; TRBD1 might be the D (6 bases). The CDR3 loop is CASSAGAPRGGNRESHGYTF. The CDR3 DNA sequence: TGTGCCAGCAGCGCCGGGGCCCCTAGGGGGGGGAACAGGGAATCGCATGGCTACACCTTC.